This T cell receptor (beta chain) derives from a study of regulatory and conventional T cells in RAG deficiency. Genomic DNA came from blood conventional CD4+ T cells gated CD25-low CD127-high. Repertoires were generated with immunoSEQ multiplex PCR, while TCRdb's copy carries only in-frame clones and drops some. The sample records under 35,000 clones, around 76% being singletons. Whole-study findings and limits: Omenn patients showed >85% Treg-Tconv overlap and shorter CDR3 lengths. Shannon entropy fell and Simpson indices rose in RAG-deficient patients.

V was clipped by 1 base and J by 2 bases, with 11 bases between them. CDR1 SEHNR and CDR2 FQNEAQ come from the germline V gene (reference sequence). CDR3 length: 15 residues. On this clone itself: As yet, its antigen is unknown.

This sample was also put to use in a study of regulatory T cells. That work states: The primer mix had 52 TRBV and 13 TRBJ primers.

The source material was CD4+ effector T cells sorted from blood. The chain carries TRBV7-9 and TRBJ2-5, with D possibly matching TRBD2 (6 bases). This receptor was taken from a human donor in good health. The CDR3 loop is CASSLGISGQETQYF. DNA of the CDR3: TGTGCCAGCAGCTTAGGTATTAGCGGACAAGAGACCCAGTACTTC.